This T cell receptor beta chain was identified during a study of beta chain features in type 1 diabetes. The CDR3 loop spans 16 amino acids. V dropped 7 bases and J dropped 4; count of bases not matched to a gene: 13. Germline V CDR1 and CDR2: SQVTM, ANQGSEA. Post-sort purity exceeded 95% for all sorted populations. Remarks on this clone: The target antigen is unknown.

Study-wide results and caveats: Among all four CD4+ subsets, Type 1 diabetes patients had TCRB CDR3s that were moderately but significantly shorter. A potential PCR bias toward shorter templates would be equal in patient and control samples.

Of the isolated RNA, all was reverse transcribed, and so the sequenced material was expressed TCRB transcripts. Sequencing used immunoSEQ multiplex PCR; TCRdb keeps in-frame clones, though not all of them. In the table there are under 300,000 clones, roughly 20% of which are singletons. The rearrangement uses TRBV29-1 and TRBJ2-1; TRBD2 agrees at 10 bases. The clonotype comes from a woman in her forties with type 1 diabetes. The source material was naive CD4+ T cells from blood. CDR3 nucleotide sequence: TGCAGCGCCAAAGGGGGGCTAGCGGGGGAATACAATGAGCAGTTCTTC. It encodes CSAKGGLAGEYNEQFF.